This T cell receptor beta chain was sequenced for a study of control samples from healthy donors and cancer patients. The protocol was immunoSEQ multiplex PCR, while the TCRdb copy is restricted to in-frame clones and leaves out a portion. The sample has roughly 100,000 clones; roughly 91% are singletons. Trimming took 11 bases from V and 9 from J, leaving 18 bases between them. CDR1 is MNHEY, CDR2 SMNVEV, per germline (reference sequence). There are 12 residues in the CDR3. Sequences were obtained from blood. This TCR derives from a man aged 30 to 39 in good health. The chain couples TRBV27 to TRBJ2-3; perhaps TRBD2 as D (6 bases). CDR3 in DNA: TGTGCCGCGGGTATGGGACTGCCAACGCAGTATTTT. Residues: CAAGMGLPTQYF.